This record covers a single TCR beta chain. Its cognate antigen is unknown. Repertoires were generated with immunoSEQ multiplex PCR, while TCRdb's copy carries only in-frame clones and drops some. Of roughly 110,000 clones listed, around nine tenths were seen once; the top ten hold roughly a fifth. The sample comes from a study of T cell responses to AZD1222 COVID-19 vaccine. Study observations and caveats: Only five or six AZD1222 recipients tested seropositive at baseline.

Trimming removed 4 bases at V and 0 bases at J, with 13 bases between. Looked up from germline, CDR1 is LGHNA and CDR2 is YNFKEQ. The CDR3 is 15 amino acids. The chain carries TRBV4-2 and TRBJ2-7; no firm D call. The clonotype comes from an adult in good health. The sequencing here drew on peripheral blood, taken on day 0 of AZD1222 vaccination. Written as DNA, the CDR3 is TGTGCCAGCAGCCCGTGGGCAATTCGCTCCTACGAGCAGTACTTC. This codes for CASSPWAIRSYEQYF.